These T cell receptor beta chains were read from a single sample in a study of T-cell memory formation after mild COVID-19. TCRdb processed the 5' RACE reads anew with MiXCR; each CDR3 protein has one entry. Of approximately 390,000 distinct CDR3 sequences in the sample, approximately 15% are singletons; the top ten hold about a fifth. The sequenced sample consisted of PBMCs or a T cell subset sorted from them (not recorded which). Source of these receptors: a man in his late teens or twenties who had mild COVID-19 (a few samples of this study predate the infection). Cell type and time point are not known. The CDR3 runs from the conserved cysteine through the conserved F or W. Fields, in order: clone size, CDR3 length, J gene, D gene, V gene, CDR3 protein, CDR3 DNA. A D gene is named only where the DNA matches it firmly. Rows may omit the clone size; those that give it use once, few, many or a size class.

.,11,TRBJ1-1,.,TRBV7-9,CASNKDSEAFF,TGTGCCAGCAACAAAGACAGTGAAGCTTTCTTT
.,15,TRBJ2-5,TRBD1,TRBV5-1,CASSEGTVDRETQYF,TGCGCCAGCAGCGAAGGGACAGTCGATAGAGAGACCCAGTACTTC
few,15,TRBJ1-2,TRBD1,TRBV12-3/TRBV12-4,CASRPPGQGGYGYTF,TGTGCCAGCAGACCCCCTGGACAGGGAGGGTATGGCTACACCTTC
.,15,TRBJ2-6,.,TRBV6-5,CASNPRGSGANVLTF,TGTGCCAGCAACCCAAGGGGGTCTGGGGCCAACGTCCTGACTTTC
.,13,TRBJ2-1,.,TRBV6-6,CASSLGGRGEQFF,TGTGCCAGCAGTTTGGGAGGCCGGGGTGAGCAGTTCTTC
.,19,TRBJ1-6,.,TRBV27,CASSPPYPQADSYNSPLHF,TGTGCCAGCAGTCCCCCCTACCCCCAGGCCGACTCCTATAATTCACCCCTCCACTTT
few,15,TRBJ2-1,TRBD1,TRBV6-2/TRBV6-3,CASSYVGDRGDEQFF,TGTGCCAGCAGTTACGTTGGGGACAGGGGCGATGAGCAGTTCTTC
once,15,TRBJ1-3,TRBD1,TRBV5-1,CASSLAGQGGNTIYF,TGCGCCAGCAGCTTGGCTGGACAGGGAGGAAACACCATATATTTT
.,15,TRBJ2-2,TRBD1,TRBV29-1,CSVPTDRSNTGELFF,TGCAGCGTTCCAACGGACAGGTCAAACACCGGGGAGCTGTTTTTT
few,15,TRBJ2-3,TRBD2,TRBV20-1,CSAQKSGAWSDTQYF,TGCAGTGCCCAAAAAAGCGGGGCATGGTCAGATACGCAGTATTTT
.,16,TRBJ2-2,.,TRBV18,CASSPQGKVGTGELFF,TGTGCCAGCTCACCGCAAGGCAAGGTGGGCACCGGGGAGCTGTTTTTT
.,12,TRBJ2-7,.,TRBV7-9,CASSLYRGEQYF,TGTGCCAGCAGCCTTTATCGGGGAGAGCAGTACTTC
.,12,TRBJ2-4,.,TRBV20-1,CSVRLAKNIQYF,TGCAGTGTTAGACTAGCCAAAAACATTCAGTACTTC
.,15,TRBJ2-7,.,TRBV12-3/TRBV12-4,CASSLSPGTIYEQYF,TGTGCCAGCAGTTTGTCGCCGGGGACAATCTACGAGCAGTACTTC
.,15,TRBJ2-7,.,TRBV7-6,CASSLATGTPLGQYF,TGTGCCAGCAGCTTAGCGACCGGGACGCCGCTTGGGCAGTACTTC
few,13,TRBJ2-1,.,TRBV10-2,CASLRPSYNEQFF,TGCGCCAGCCTCAGACCCTCCTACAATGAGCAGTTCTTC
.,13,TRBJ2-7,.,TRBV20-1,CSASGLDNYEQYF,TGCAGTGCTAGTGGTCTAGATAATTACGAGCAGTACTTC
few,16,TRBJ1-1,TRBD1,TRBV6-6,CASREGGRGPETEAFF,TGTGCCAGCAGAGAAGGGGGCAGGGGGCCGGAAACTGAAGCTTTCTTT
.,15,TRBJ1-1,.,TRBV5-1,CASSLYTGPYTEAFF,TGCGCCAGCAGCTTATACACGGGCCCTTATACTGAAGCTTTCTTT
few,12,TRBJ2-3,.,TRBV27,CASSSDDDTQYF,TGTGCCAGCAGCTCCGACGATGATACGCAGTATTTT
.,17,TRBJ2-7,.,TRBV6-2/TRBV6-3,CASSYLTSSEGRYEQYF,TGTGCCAGCAGTTATCTTACGTCCTCGGAGGGGCGCTACGAGCAGTACTTC
.,15,TRBJ1-6,.,TRBV4-2,CASSQDRDFNSPLHF,TGTGCCAGCAGCCAAGACCGGGACTTTAATTCACCCCTCCACTTT
.,16,TRBJ2-3,TRBD2,TRBV4-2,CASSQVGAGGPDTQYF,TGTGCCAGCAGCCAAGTTGGAGCGGGGGGGCCAGATACGCAGTATTTT
many,13,TRBJ2-5,.,TRBV30,CAWRGAFQETQYF,TGTGCCTGGAGAGGGGCCTTCCAAGAGACCCAGTACTTC
few,14,TRBJ1-4,.,TRBV7-2,CASSFAGINEKLFF,TGTGCCAGCAGCTTCGCCGGGATTAATGAAAAACTGTTTTTT
.,16,TRBJ2-5,TRBD1,TRBV4-3,CASSQDPRDREETQYF,TGCGCCAGCAGCCAAGATCCCCGGGACAGGGAAGAGACCCAGTACTTC
few,13,TRBJ2-7,TRBD1,TRBV6-5,CASNNPGTARKYF,TGTGCCAGCAACAACCCCGGGACAGCGAGAAAGTACTTC
many,17,TRBJ2-3,TRBD2,TRBV11-2,CASSPVQAGGSTDTQYF,TGTGCCAGCAGCCCCGTGCAAGCGGGGGGGAGCACAGATACGCAGTATTTT
.,12,TRBJ2-4,.,TRBV29-1,CSVGGGKNIQYF,TGCAGCGTTGGAGGGGGAAAAAACATTCAGTACTTC
.,12,TRBJ1-2,.,TRBV27,CASSRGRGGYTF,TGTGCCAGCAGCCGGGGGCGGGGTGGCTACACCTTC
.,16,TRBJ2-3,TRBD2,TRBV7-3,CASSPMTSVSTDTQYF,TGTGCCAGCAGCCCAATGACTAGCGTCAGTACAGATACGCAGTATTTT
.,15,TRBJ1-2,.,TRBV20-1,CSARVNSPGGYGYTF,TGCAGTGCTAGAGTCAACAGTCCGGGGGGATATGGCTACACCTTC
.,16,TRBJ1-5,.,TRBV10-3,CAIGSPDRSRLEPQHF,TGTGCCATCGGAAGCCCGGACCGCTCAAGGTTGGAGCCCCAGCATTTT
.,13,TRBJ1-5,.,TRBV7-2,CASSMAPSQPQHF,TGTGCCAGCAGCATGGCTCCGTCACAGCCCCAGCATTTT
.,15,TRBJ2-3,TRBD1,TRBV12-3/TRBV12-4,CASSSQGAPTDTQYF,TGTGCCAGCAGTTCGCAGGGGGCTCCGACAGATACGCAGTATTTT
.,12,TRBJ2-7,TRBD1,TRBV29-1,CSVVPGGSEQYF,TGCAGCGTTGTTCCAGGGGGCAGCGAGCAGTACTTC
.,15,TRBJ1-5,TRBD1,TRBV6-2/TRBV6-3,CASTAGTGDRQPQHF,TGTGCCAGCACCGCGGGGACAGGGGATCGTCAGCCCCAGCATTTT
.,16,TRBJ2-3,TRBD1,TRBV7-2,CASSLGHRGTTDTQYF,TGTGCCAGCAGCTTAGGACACAGGGGGACCACAGATACGCAGTATTTT
many,14,TRBJ2-3,TRBD1,TRBV27,CASSLRDRTDTQYF,TGTGCCAGCAGTTTAAGGGACAGGACAGATACGCAGTATTTT
few,15,TRBJ2-1,.,TRBV29-1,CSARDEDFSYNEQFF,TGCAGCGCTCGGGACGAGGACTTCTCCTACAATGAGCAGTTCTTC
.,13,TRBJ1-5,.,TRBV5-1,CASSLEGKQPQHF,TGCGCCAGCAGCTTGGAGGGGAAACAGCCCCAGCATTTT
few,14,TRBJ2-7,TRBD1,TRBV6-2/TRBV6-3,CASRGTGGPYEQYF,TGTGCCAGCAGAGGGACAGGGGGACCCTACGAGCAGTACTTC
.,17,TRBJ2-2,TRBD2,TRBV29-1,CSVEEGEVAGYTGELFF,TGCAGCGTTGAAGAGGGCGAGGTAGCGGGGTACACCGGGGAGCTGTTTTTT
few,13,TRBJ2-1,TRBD1,TRBV6-2/TRBV6-3,CASTDRAMNEQFF,TGTGCCAGCACTGACAGGGCCATGAATGAGCAGTTCTTC
many,13,TRBJ1-1,TRBD1,TRBV6-2/TRBV6-3,CASSRTGNTEAFF,TGTGCCAGCAGTCGGACAGGAAACACTGAAGCTTTCTTT
many,14,TRBJ2-1,TRBD1,TRBV5-1,CASSSGTGNNEQFF,TGCGCCAGCAGCTCCGGGACAGGGAACAATGAGCAGTTCTTC
.,16,TRBJ2-1,.,TRBV5-1,CATQAGNPGPYNEQFF,TGCGCCACCCAAGCAGGAAATCCAGGCCCCTACAATGAGCAGTTCTTC
many,12,TRBJ2-7,.,TRBV6-6,CATFAGLYEQYF,TGTGCCACCTTCGCGGGCCTCTACGAGCAGTACTTC
.,14,TRBJ1-2,.,TRBV12-3/TRBV12-4,CASSSRDGFYGYTF,TGTGCCAGCAGCTCCCGGGACGGATTCTATGGCTACACCTTC
.,14,TRBJ1-2,TRBD1,TRBV12-3/TRBV12-4,CASSVPGQLYGYTF,TGTGCCAGCAGCGTCCCGGGACAGCTATATGGCTACACCTTC
.,13,TRBJ1-5,.,TRBV12-3/TRBV12-4,CASRPTGSQPQHF,TGTGCCAGCAGACCTACAGGGTCCCAGCCCCAGCATTTT
few,14,TRBJ1-4,TRBD1,TRBV12-3/TRBV12-4,CASRIGTGREKLFF,TGTGCCAGCAGGATCGGGACAGGGCGTGAAAAACTGTTTTTT
.,15,TRBJ1-2,.,TRBV11-2,CASSSFPNPTYGYTF,TGTGCCAGCAGTTCTTTCCCGAATCCTACTTATGGCTACACCTTC
.,15,TRBJ1-6,.,TRBV7-2,CASSPQSLSGLPLHF,TGTGCCAGCAGCCCCCAAAGCCTCTCCGGGCTACCCCTCCACTTT
once,16,TRBJ2-5,TRBD1,TRBV28,CASSLVGTGGAETQYF,TGTGCCAGCAGTTTAGTTGGGACAGGGGGCGCGGAGACCCAGTACTTC
many,12,TRBJ2-3,.,TRBV5-1,CASSQEENTQYF,TGCGCCAGCAGCCAGGAGGAAAATACGCAGTATTTT
few,16,TRBJ2-1,TRBD2,TRBV7-2,CASSFVVGGAGNEQFF,TGTGCCAGCAGCTTCGTTGTCGGGGGGGCCGGCAATGAGCAGTTCTTC
.,15,TRBJ1-4,TRBD1,TRBV9,CASSEQGQGNEKLFF,TGTGCCAGCAGCGAACAGGGACAGGGAAATGAAAAACTGTTTTTT
few,14,TRBJ2-3,.,TRBV5-1,CASSLSQYTDTQYF,TGCGCCAGCAGCTTGAGCCAGTACACAGATACGCAGTATTTT